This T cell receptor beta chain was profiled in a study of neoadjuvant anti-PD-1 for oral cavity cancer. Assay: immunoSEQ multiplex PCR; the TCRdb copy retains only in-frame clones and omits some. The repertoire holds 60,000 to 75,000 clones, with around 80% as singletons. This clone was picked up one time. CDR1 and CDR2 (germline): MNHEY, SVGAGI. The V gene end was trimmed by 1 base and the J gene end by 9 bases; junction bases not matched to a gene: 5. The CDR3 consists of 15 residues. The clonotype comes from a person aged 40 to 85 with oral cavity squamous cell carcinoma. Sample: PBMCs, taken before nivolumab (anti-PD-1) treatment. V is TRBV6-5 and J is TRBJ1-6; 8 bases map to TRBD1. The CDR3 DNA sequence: TGTGCCAGCAGTTACTATTACAGGGGGACTTCACCCCTCCACTTT. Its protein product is CASSYYYRGTSPLHF.